Listed below are T cell receptor beta chains from one sample, sequenced in a study of beta chain features in type 1 diabetes. The protocol was immunoSEQ multiplex PCR, while the TCRdb copy is restricted to in-frame clones and leaves out a portion. The table has approximately 140,000 clones, approximately 52% seen once. The sequenced sample consisted of Tregs from blood. The receptor source for this set is a young man in good health. Each CDR3 is given without its conserved first and last residue.

V,CDR3
TRBV19,ASSPGGQETQY
TRBV11-2,ASSFGPTGSYEQY
TRBV10-3,AIRQDRSHSSGANVLT
TRBV5-8,ASGKSGTDDSPLH
TRBV27,ASRRPGSNTGELF
TRBV18,ASSPTKGQAEAF
TRBV4-2,ASSQEGAVQETQY
TRBV6-6,ASSNTADTQY
TRBV2,ASKDVLAGGRGTQY
TRBV9,ASSKSDRVQETQY